The rows below give T cell receptor beta chains drawn from one sample of a study of shared clonotypes between healthy human individuals. Profiling relied on immunoSEQ multiplex PCR, and the TCRdb table lists in-frame clones only, not all of them. This sample yields around 2,000,000 clones, of which roughly 94% are seen a single time; roughly 1% belongs to the top ten. Sequencing used naive CD8+ T cells sorted from blood. Receptor source: a young man in good health. CDR3s include the opening cysteine and the closing phenylalanine or tryptophan. D genes are given only for firm matches. Clone size, where shown, is once, few, many, or a class for clones that have expanded.

abundance: .; d_gene: TRBD2; j_gene: TRBJ2-7; v_gene: TRBV19; CDR3nt: TGTGCCAGTAGTATAGGTGGACTAGCATACGAGCAGTACTTC; CDR3aa: CASSIGGLAYEQYF
abundance: .; d_gene: TRBD1; j_gene: TRBJ2-2; v_gene: TRBV14; CDR3nt: TGTGCCAGCAGCCCGCCGGGACAGGGCTCGGCCGGGGAGCTGTTTTTT; CDR3aa: CASSPPGQGSAGELFF
abundance: .; d_gene: .; j_gene: TRBJ2-3; v_gene: TRBV10-3; CDR3nt: TGTGCCACTCGCTTAGATACGCAGTATTTT; CDR3aa: CATRLDTQYF
abundance: .; d_gene: .; j_gene: TRBJ1-2; v_gene: TRBV4-1; CDR3nt: TGCGCCAGCAGCCAAGATCTTACTGTCTACTATGGCTACACCTTC; CDR3aa: CASSQDLTVYYGYTF
abundance: once; d_gene: .; j_gene: TRBJ1-2; v_gene: TRBV7-9; CDR3nt: TGTGCCAGCAGCCAACATACGGGAAATGGACACAAGGACTATGGCTACACCTTC; CDR3aa: CASSQHTGNGHKDYGYTF
abundance: .; d_gene: .; j_gene: TRBJ2-2; v_gene: TRBV9; CDR3nt: TGTGCCAGCAACACACAGGGTGAAACCGGGGAGCTGTTTTTT; CDR3aa: CASNTQGETGELFF
abundance: few; d_gene: .; j_gene: TRBJ1-5; v_gene: TRBV9; CDR3nt: TGTGCCAGTGGAGGGGATCAGCCCCAGCATTTT; CDR3aa: CASGGDQPQHF
abundance: .; d_gene: .; j_gene: TRBJ2-7; v_gene: TRBV5-6; CDR3nt: TGTGCCAGCACAAAGGGCGGCTACGAGCAGTACTTC; CDR3aa: CASTKGGYEQYF
abundance: .; d_gene: .; j_gene: TRBJ2-3; v_gene: TRBV5-6; CDR3nt: TGTGCCAGCAGCTTGGGAGTGGGAGATACGCAGTATTTT; CDR3aa: CASSLGVGDTQYF
abundance: once; d_gene: TRBD1; j_gene: TRBJ1-2; v_gene: TRBV7-8; CDR3nt: TGTGCCAGCAGCTTGGACGGGACAGGCTATGGCTACACCTTC; CDR3aa: CASSLDGTGYGYTF
abundance: .; d_gene: .; j_gene: TRBJ2-7; v_gene: TRBV21-1; CDR3nt: TGTGCCAGCAGCAGCACGACAGGCTCGGGGGTATACGAGCAGTACTTC; CDR3aa: CASSSTTGSGVYEQYF
abundance: .; d_gene: .; j_gene: TRBJ2-5; v_gene: TRBV13; CDR3nt: TGTGCCAGCAGCTTAGGCATCGAGACCCAGTACTTC; CDR3aa: CASSLGIETQYF
abundance: .; d_gene: TRBD1; j_gene: TRBJ1-1; v_gene: TRBV2; CDR3nt: TGTGCCAGCAGAATACAGGGGCTAACTGAAGCTTTCTTT; CDR3aa: CASRIQGLTEAFF
abundance: many; d_gene: TRBD2; j_gene: TRBJ2-3; v_gene: TRBV30; CDR3nt: TGTGCCGGGACTAGCGGCACAGATACGCAGTATTTT; CDR3aa: CAGTSGTDTQYF
abundance: .; d_gene: .; j_gene: TRBJ2-1; v_gene: TRBV27; CDR3nt: TGTGCCAGCAGTTCTGACTTGTACAATGAGCAGTTCTTC; CDR3aa: CASSSDLYNEQFF
abundance: .; d_gene: .; j_gene: TRBJ2-7; v_gene: TRBV7-9; CDR3nt: TGTGCCAGCAGTCGTCAAGACCAGGGATACCACGAGCAGTACTTC; CDR3aa: CASSRQDQGYHEQYF